This passage covers 20 T cell receptor beta chains from one sample sequenced in a study of read filtering for tumor transcriptome and immune sequencing. Molecular barcoded adaptors covering alpha/delta and beta/gamma chains were used on 400 ng RNA. One entry per CDR3 protein results from TCRdb running MiXCR on the reads. Here the sample spans more than 45,000 distinct CDR3 sequences, roughly 19% being singletons. Sequenced material: a population of CD138-negative cells sorted from bone marrow. These TCRs come from a donor aged 40 or over with multiple myeloma.

Ten or more counts support this clonotype. V and J are TRBV20-1 and TRBJ2-5, with TRBD2 matching 10 bases. V was clipped by 4 bases and J by 5 bases; unmatched bases: 7. The CDR3 is made up of 14 amino acids. Looked up from germline, CDR1 is DFQATT and CDR2 is SNEGSKA (reference sequence). The CDR3 loop is CSAIPGTSDETQYF. The CDR3 DNA is TGCAGTGCTATCCCGGGGACTAGCGACGAGACCCAGTACTTC.

This clonotype was found many times. The V call is TRBV5-1, the J call TRBJ2-5; 9 bases are a match to TRBD1. The trim removed 0 bases at V and 5 bases at J, leaving 5 bases unmatched. CDR3 length: 15 residues. Germline V gene sequence: CDR1 SGHRS, CDR2 YFSETQ. The CDR3 here is CASSLAAGTGETQYF. CDR3 in DNA: TGCGCCAGCAGCTTGGCCGCCGGGACAGGGGAGACCCAGTACTTC.

The sample holds many counts of this clonotype. This chain connects TRBV7-6 to TRBJ1-1; TRBD1 might be the D (6 bases). CDR1 is SGHVS and CDR2 is FNYEAQ in the germline V gene. There are 13 residues in the CDR3. V gave up 4 bases and J gave up 0 bases, with 6 bases separating them. In DNA form, the CDR3 reads TGTGCCAGCAGCTCAGGGGTGAACACTGAAGCTTTCTTT. Its protein product is CASSSGVNTEAFF.

This clonotype was recorded at least ten times. The chain links TRBV5-1 to TRBJ2-5, with 7 bases matching TRBD2. J was trimmed by 4 bases and V by 7 bases; bases with no gene match: 13. CDR1 is SGHRS and CDR2 is YFSETQ in the germline V gene. This CDR3 region has 15 residues. The CDR3: CASSSGGISPETQYF. The DNA of the CDR3 is TGCGCCAGCTCATCGGGGGGTATCTCCCCAGAGACCCAGTACTTC.

The genes are TRBV30 and TRBJ1-1; unclear D gene. Trimming shortened V by 3 bases and J by 10 bases, and 12 bases separated the two germline ends. Germline values: CDR1 GTSNPN, CDR2 SVGIG (reference sequence). The CDR3 totals 11 residues. CDR3 sequence (DNA): TGTGCCTGGAGCCCCCCCGTTGCAGCTTTCTTT. Encoded protein: CAWSPPVAAFF.

This clonotype appeared many times. The rearrangement joins TRBV19 to TRBJ2-1, with TRBD2 matching 13 bases. Germline loops: CDR1 LNHDA, CDR2 SQIVND (reference sequence). The V gene end was trimmed by 1 base and the J gene end by 10 bases; junction bases not matched to a gene: 7. CDR3 length: 16 amino acids. CDR3 sequence reads: CASSIAPGLAGYEQFF. The CDR3 nucleotides read TGTGCCAGTAGTATAGCGCCGGGACTAGCGGGATACGAGCAGTTCTTC.

This clonotype was detected ten times or more. An end of the junction does not agree with germline; a read error may underlie this. The rearrangement uses TRBV11-2 and TRBJ2-1; TRBD2 aligns across 7 bases. The CDR3 runs 16 residues. Looked up from germline, CDR1 is SGHAT and CDR2 is FQNNGV. The CDR3 DNA reads TGTGCCAGCAGCTTAGGGGGGTCGGTAGCGGGTCAGGGCTTGGTCTTC. Translated, it gives CASSLGGSVAGQGLVF.

Comments on this clonotype: Given a much more abundant clone one base away, this may be a read error. The V call is TRBV7-9, the J call TRBJ2-5; no firm D call. The length of the CDR3 is 14 residues. Between the trimmed V and J ends, which lost 1 base and 3 bases, there was a span of 9 bases. Germline V gene sequence: CDR1 SEHNR, CDR2 FQNEAQ (reference sequence). Here the CDR3 DNA reads TGTGCCAGCAGCTTAGGTCAGTGGGAAGAGACCCAGTACTTC. This sequence encodes CASSLGQWEETQYF.

With respect to this clonotype: This may be a read error: a much more frequent sequence differs by one nucleotide. The chain is built from TRBV30 and TRBJ2-3; the D gene is possibly TRBD1 (7 bases). This CDR3 has 16 residues. Germline-derived CDR1 and CDR2 are GTSNPN and SVGIG (reference sequence). Written as DNA, the CDR3 is TGTGCCTGGAGTAAGGGGGCTAGCGCATTTCCAGATGCGCAGTATTTT. Its translation: CAWSKGASAFPDAQYF.

Many counts were recorded for this clonotype. This rearrangement joins TRBV5-1 to TRBJ2-5; 11 bases agree with TRBD1. Germline CDR1 SGHRS, CDR2 YFSETQ. V lost 4 bases to trimming and J lost 5 bases; unmatched junction nucleotides: 7. There are 15 residues in the CDR3. The CDR3: CASSTPGQGEETQYF. CDR3 coding DNA: TGCGCCAGCAGCACCCCGGGACAGGGGGAGGAGACCCAGTACTTC. The whole variable domain, remainder taken from reference TRBV5-1 and TRBJ2-5, is KAGVTQTPRYLIKTRGQQVTLSCSPISGHRSVSWYQQTPGQGLQFLFEYFSETQRNKGNFPGRFSGRQFSNSRSEMNVSTLELGDSALYLCASSTPGQGEETQYFGPGTRLLVL.

In its sample, this clonotype was seen many times. The chain uses TRBV4-2 and TRBJ2-5; no clear D gene. CDR3 length: 12 amino acids. Germline V gives CDR1 LGHNA, CDR2 YNFKEQ. Trimming took 0 bases from V and 5 from J, leaving 4 bases between them. The CDR3 loop reads CASSQEPETQYF. The CDR3 nucleotides are TGTGCCAGCAGCCAAGAGCCCGAGACCCAGTACTTC.

The J gene is TRBJ1-5, the V gene TRBV6-1, with D uncertain. CDR1 and CDR2 from the germline V gene are MNHNS and SASEGT. The CDR3 has 16 residues. The V end lost 8 bases, the J end lost 2 bases, and 19 bases lay between the germline ends. The CDR3 protein is CASLRSWSSGNQPQHF. The CDR3 nucleotides read TGTGCCAGCCTCCGATCGTGGAGTTCCGGCAATCAGCCCCAGCATTTT.

This clonotype was observed many times. The V and J genes are TRBV2 and TRBJ1-1; weak D call: TRBD1 (5 bases). The germline V gene encodes CDR1 SNHLY and CDR2 FYNNEI. The CDR3 has 14 amino acids. V lost 2 bases and J lost 9, with 16 bases in between. The CDR3 sequence is CASSEIAPGLQAFF. The CDR3 bases are TGTGCCAGCAGTGAAATAGCCCCGGGACTCCAAGCTTTCTTT.

The rearrangement uses TRBV7-9 and TRBJ1-5; D not resolved. Germline lookup yields CDR1 SEHNR and CDR2 FQNEAQ (reference sequence). The CDR3 spans 14 residues. V lost 1 base, J lost 3 bases, and 7 bases lay in between. The chain's CDR3 is CASSLGRPNQPQHF. The CDR3 DNA reads as TGTGCCAGCAGCTTAGGTCGACCCAATCAGCCCCAGCATTTT. Full variable domain (remainder filled in from reference TRBV7-9 and TRBJ1-5): DTGVSQNPRHKITKRGQNVTFRCDPISEHNRLYWYRQTLGQGPEFLTYFQNEAQLEKSRLLSDRFSAERPKGSFSTLEIQRTEQGDSAMYLCASSLGRPNQPQHFGDGTRLSIL.

This clonotype came up many times. This sequence joins TRBV6-6 and TRBJ1-1, with D unclear. V lost 2 bases and J lost 5, with 6 bases in between. The germline V gene has CDR1 MNHNY and CDR2 SVGAGI (reference sequence). The CDR3 loop spans 12 amino acids. The DNA of the CDR3 is TGTGCCAGCAGTTACGGGGAGACTGAAGCTTTCTTT. Translated, it gives CASSYGETEAFF.

A remark on this clonotype: This may come from a read error, since a much larger clone is one base off. The chain joins TRBV29-1 to TRBJ1-4; D unresolved. In germline, CDR1 is SQVTM, CDR2 ANQGSEA. This CDR3 spans 11 amino acids. CDR3 sequence (DNA): TGCAGCGTTGCGGTCGTGGAAAAACCGTTTTTT. Translating gives CSVAVVEKPFF. Supplemented by reference TRBV29-1 and TRBJ1-4, the full variable domain reads SAVISQKPSRDICQRGTSLTIQCQVDSQVTMMFWYRQQPGQSLTLIATANQGSEATYESGFVIDKFPISRPNLTFSTLTVSNMSPEDSSIYLCSVAVVEKPFFGSGTQLSVL.

This clonotype was found a few times. V usage is TRBV3-1 and J usage is TRBJ1-2, with D perhaps matching TRBD1 (6 bases). CDR1 and CDR2 (germline): LGHDT, YNNKEL (reference sequence). This CDR3 has 14 amino acids. Between the trimmed V and J ends, which lost 6 bases and 2 bases, there was a span of 13 bases. CDR3 sequence reads: CASRHSTGNYGYTF. The DNA of the CDR3 is TGTGCCAGCAGACATTCGACAGGAAACTATGGCTACACCTTC.

This clonotype was detected ten times or more. The chain links TRBV12-3 or TRBV12-4 to TRBJ1-1; possibly TRBD1 for D (5 bases). This CDR3 spans 14 amino acids. Trimming removed 8 bases at V and 1 base at J, with 14 bases between. The CDR3 region is CASRGSGWNTEAFF. The CDR3 nucleotides are TGTGCCAGCCGGGGCTCAGGGTGGAACACTGAAGCTTTCTTT.

The sample holds many counts of this clonotype. V and J are TRBV20-1 and TRBJ2-5; TRBD2 agrees at 11 bases. V gave up 6 bases and J gave up 5 bases; unmatched junction bases: 5. The CDR3 loop spans 13 amino acids. Per the germline V gene, CDR1 is DFQATT and CDR2 is SNEGSKA (reference sequence). CDR3 region: CSAKLAGVETQYF. Here the CDR3 DNA reads TGCAGTGCCAAACTAGCGGGAGTGGAGACCCAGTACTTC.

Many counts were recorded for this clonotype. The chain couples TRBV9 to TRBJ2-1; D unclear. The CDR3 is made up of 13 amino acids. Germline-derived CDR1 and CDR2 are SGDLS and YYNGEE. V shed 3 bases and J shed 7 bases, with 11 bases lying between them. In DNA form, the CDR3 reads TGTGCCAGCAGCGCGACTCACTATAATGAGCAGTTCTTC. This codes for CASSATHYNEQFF.